The sequence of this TCR beta chain was determined in a study of blood T cell repertoires in COVID-19. Whole-study context: Both acute and convalescent COVID-19 samples were obtained from the United States, Italy and Spain.

Those enrolled, adults aged about 18 to 89 years, came from about two dozen US areas. CDR1 SGHRS and CDR2 YFSETQ come from the germline V gene. The CDR3 covers 14 residues. After removal of 0 bases from V and 2 bases from J, the junction contained 2 bases not matched to a gene. Per the study methods: Estimation of nucleated cell counts was performed using reference gene primer amplification. TCRdb keeps only in-frame clones here, not all; method: immunoSEQ multiplex PCR. Clone size and V and J calls were adopted from that table, with D and trimming inferred from the DNA. This table holds approximately 200,000 clones, 89% found once.

This chain links TRBV5-1 with TRBJ2-7, with 7 positions matching TRBD1. This TCR was recovered from a woman in her thirties or forties with acute COVID-19. The sequenced sample consisted of PBMCs or T cells enriched from blood (not recorded which). CDR3 in amino acids: CASSLGTGTYEQYF. CDR3 sequence (DNA): TGCGCCAGCAGCTTGGGGACAGGCACCTACGAGCAGTACTTC.